Shown below are 19 T cell receptor beta chains from a single sample sequenced in a study of blood T cells in healthy people across ages. A second PCR, run for roughly 7 to 12 cycles, used a sample-barcoded 5' primer plus a J-beta primer mix. TCRdb ran MiXCR on the 5' RACE reads and lists one entry per CDR3 protein. Seen here are hundreds of thousands of distinct CDR3 sequences, around 52% observed once, and the top ten hold 13%. Material for sequencing was blood. Receptors originate from a woman of 80 years or more in good health.

This clonotype showed up many times. The chain combines TRBV20-1 with TRBJ1-2; a weak D match, TRBD1 (6 bases). The V end was cut by 6 bases, the J end by 4 bases, with 27 bases between. Germline V gene data show CDR1 as DFQATT and CDR2 as SNEGSKA (reference sequence). The CDR3 runs 17 residues. Here the CDR3 DNA reads TGCAGTGCCCAGCCCCACGGGGATAGAGGGGGGGTCTATGGCTACACCTTC. Translation gives CSAQPHGDRGGVYGYTF.

The CDR3 DNA reads TGTGCCAGCAGCAAAGGTTCCCCCAGCCGCTACAATGAGCAGTTCTTC. Translation: CASSKGSPSRYNEQFF. The gene calls are TRBV21-1 and TRBJ2-1; whether TRBD1, the table's D call, matches the DNA was not checked. TRBV21-1 is a pseudogene locus. This CDR3 is 16 amino acids long.

The V and J genes are TRBV6-2 or TRBV6-3 and TRBJ1-1; D is perhaps TRBD1 (5 bases). The CDR3 spans 15 residues. Deletions cut 1 base from V and 0 bases from J, with 9 bases between. Germline CDR1 and CDR2: MNHEY and SVGEGT. CDR3 sequence reads: CASSYWGRLNTEAFF. In DNA, the CDR3 is TGTGCCAGCAGTTACTGGGGCAGACTGAACACTGAAGCTTTCTTT.

V and J are TRBV12-3 or TRBV12-4 and TRBJ2-5; the D gene is possibly TRBD1 (6 bases). Between the trimmed V and J ends, which lost 1 base and 4 bases, there was a span of 19 bases. The CDR3 runs 17 residues. This CDR3 is CASSLVPAIQGPETQYF. Written as DNA, the CDR3 is TGTGCCAGCAGTTTAGTGCCGGCTATACAGGGTCCAGAGACCCAGTACTTC.

V is TRBV27 and J is TRBJ1-5, with 7 bases matching TRBD1. The CDR3 length is 13 residues. Germline CDR1 and CDR2: MNHEY and SMNVEV (reference sequence). With V trimmed by 5 bases and J by 5 bases, 3 bases remained unmatched. The CDR3 DNA reads as TGTGCCAGCAGTGCGGACAGGTATCAGCCCCAGCATTTT. Translating it yields CASSADRYQPQHF.

This clonotype has ten or more counts. J is TRBJ2-3 and V is TRBV12-3 or TRBV12-4, with D tentatively TRBD1 (5 bases). V was pared by 2 bases and J by 2 bases, with 11 bases between. The CDR3 sequence is 15 residues long. The CDR3 DNA follows: TGTGCCAGCAGTTTAAGTTCAGGGCTCACAGATACGCAGTATTTT. This gives the protein CASSLSSGLTDTQYF.

Turning to this clonotype: At one end the junction does not follow the germline gene, possibly because of a read error. The chain couples TRBV6-2 or TRBV6-3 to TRBJ2-3; D is uncertain. This CDR3 is built from 13 residues. Germline lookup yields CDR1 MNHEY and CDR2 SVGEGT. The CDR3: CVSNTSSADTQYF. The CDR3 region has the DNA TGTGTCAGCAACACAAGCTCGGCAGATACGCAGTATTTT.

Note on this clonotype: This may come from a read error, since a much larger clone is one base off. The rearrangement links TRBV28 to TRBJ2-5; 10 nucleotides match TRBD2. Germline CDR1 MDHEN, CDR2 SYDVKM. This CDR3 contains 17 residues. V lost 0 bases to trimming and J lost 0 bases; unmatched junction nucleotides: 4. The CDR3 DNA is TGTGCCAGCAGTTTATGGCTAGCGGGGGACGACCAAGAGACCCAGTACTTC. This encodes CASSLWLAGDDQETQYF.

This clonotype occurred many times. One end of the junction does not line up with germline, which may come from a read error. The chain joins TRBV7-9 to TRBJ2-3; 8 bases align to TRBD2. CDR1 and CDR2 from the germline V gene are SEHNR and FQNEAQ (reference sequence). CDR3 size: 16 residues. Here the CDR3 DNA reads TGTGCCGGCAGCTTAAGGAGCGGGGGACGCACAGATACGCAGTATTTT. This sequence encodes CAGSLRSGGRTDTQYF.

V usage is TRBV28 and J usage is TRBJ1-2; D not certain. Trimming removed 8 bases at V and 8 bases at J, with 15 bases between. The CDR3 is 12 amino acids. CDR1 MDHEN and CDR2 SYDVKM come from the germline V gene. The CDR3 DNA follows: TGTGCCAGCCACGCACCTCCAGGCGGCTACACCTTC. This encodes CASHAPPGGYTF.

The rearrangement links TRBV4-3 to TRBJ2-1; D is unclear. The CDR3 contains 14 residues. Germline V gives CDR1 LGHNA, CDR2 YSLEER. V gave up 0 bases and J gave up 12 bases, with 15 bases separating them. The CDR3 reads CASSQDLVRPRQFF. DNA of the CDR3: TGCGCCAGCAGCCAAGATTTGGTAAGGCCAAGGCAGTTCTTC.

The J gene is TRBJ2-7, the V gene TRBV27; 8 nucleotides align to TRBD2. The CDR3 runs to 17 residues. Losses at the gene ends were 1 base for V and 0 bases for J; bases not matched to a gene: 8. Germline loops: CDR1 MNHEY, CDR2 SMNVEV (reference sequence). The CDR3 nucleotides read TGTGCCAGCAGTTTATTGGCGGGAGGCCCCAGCTCCTACGAGCAGTACTTC. This translates into CASSLLAGGPSSYEQYF.

This clonotype has ten or more counts. The chain is built from TRBV7-2 and TRBJ1-1; D is unresolved. The CDR3 has 13 amino acids. The V and J ends lost 4 bases and 0 bases respectively, with 6 bases between them. Per germline, CDR1 SGHTA and CDR2 FQGNSA. CDR3 nucleotide sequence: TGTGCCAGCAGCTCTACAGTGAACACTGAAGCTTTCTTT. Its protein is CASSSTVNTEAFF.

This clonotype was picked up many times. V and J are TRBV3-1 and TRBJ2-1; D is unclear. Per the germline V gene, CDR1 is LGHDT and CDR2 is YNNKEL (reference sequence). The CDR3 spans 12 residues. V lost 4 bases and J lost 10, with 11 bases in between. The CDR3 loop reads CASSPLGGEQFF. CDR3 DNA sequence: TGTGCCAGCAGCCCACTTGGCGGAGAGCAGTTCTTC.

In the case of this clonotype: A much larger clone is a single base away; this may be a read error. V is TRBV10-1 and J is TRBJ1-5, with D unresolved. Trimming took 4 bases from V and 7 from J, leaving 14 bases between them. Germline V gives CDR1 WNHNN, CDR2 SYGVQD (reference sequence). The CDR3 sequence is 14 residues long. The CDR3 DNA is TGCGCCAGCAGTGGGTCGGGGTTTGGACAGCCCCAGCATTTT. Protein product: CASSGSGFGQPQHF.

This clonotype was observed at least ten times. The chain couples TRBV5-1 to TRBJ2-3, with 8 bases aligning to TRBD2. This CDR3 has 15 residues. The V gene's germline CDR1 is SGHRS and CDR2 YFSETQ. J gave up 3 bases and V 3 bases, and 6 bases lay outside the gene matches. CDR3 sequence reads: CASSSRPGGTDTQYF. CDR3 DNA: TGCGCCAGCAGCTCCCGGCCGGGGGGGACAGATACGCAGTATTTT. Looking up the rest from reference TRBV5-1 and TRBJ2-3 gives the full variable domain: KAGVTQTPRYLIKTRGQQVTLSCSPISGHRSVSWYQQTPGQGLQFLFEYFSETQRNKGNFPGRFSGRQFSNSRSEMNVSTLELGDSALYLCASSSRPGGTDTQYFGPGTRLTVL.

The chain couples TRBV7-9 to TRBJ1-5; 7 bases agree with TRBD1. The CDR3 spans 14 residues. Germline loops: CDR1 SEHNR, CDR2 FQNEAQ (reference sequence). V shed 5 bases, J shed 3 bases, and the junction held 4 bases outside the gene matches. CDR3 in DNA: TGTGCCAGCAGCCTAGGGACAGCCAATCAGCCCCAGCATTTT. This codes for CASSLGTANQPQHF.

The chain combines TRBV18 with TRBJ1-2; no firm D call. This CDR3 is built from 15 residues. V was clipped by 2 bases and J by 3 bases, with 13 bases between them. From germline, CDR1 is KGHSH and CDR2 LQKENI. CDR3 sequence (DNA): TGTGCCAGCTCACCAGTCGGATCCACTGACTATGGCTACACCTTC. Encoded protein: CASSPVGSTDYGYTF.

The table lists this clonotype with a count of one. V usage is TRBV4-1 and J usage is TRBJ2-7; possibly TRBD1 for D (6 bases). This CDR3 contains 14 residues. The V end was cut by 0 bases, the J end by 6 bases, with 12 bases between. Germline CDR1 is MGHRA and CDR2 is YSYEKL. This chain's CDR3 is CASSQELGAREQYF. CDR3 in DNA: TGCGCCAGCAGCCAAGAATTGGGGGCCCGCGAGCAGTACTTC.